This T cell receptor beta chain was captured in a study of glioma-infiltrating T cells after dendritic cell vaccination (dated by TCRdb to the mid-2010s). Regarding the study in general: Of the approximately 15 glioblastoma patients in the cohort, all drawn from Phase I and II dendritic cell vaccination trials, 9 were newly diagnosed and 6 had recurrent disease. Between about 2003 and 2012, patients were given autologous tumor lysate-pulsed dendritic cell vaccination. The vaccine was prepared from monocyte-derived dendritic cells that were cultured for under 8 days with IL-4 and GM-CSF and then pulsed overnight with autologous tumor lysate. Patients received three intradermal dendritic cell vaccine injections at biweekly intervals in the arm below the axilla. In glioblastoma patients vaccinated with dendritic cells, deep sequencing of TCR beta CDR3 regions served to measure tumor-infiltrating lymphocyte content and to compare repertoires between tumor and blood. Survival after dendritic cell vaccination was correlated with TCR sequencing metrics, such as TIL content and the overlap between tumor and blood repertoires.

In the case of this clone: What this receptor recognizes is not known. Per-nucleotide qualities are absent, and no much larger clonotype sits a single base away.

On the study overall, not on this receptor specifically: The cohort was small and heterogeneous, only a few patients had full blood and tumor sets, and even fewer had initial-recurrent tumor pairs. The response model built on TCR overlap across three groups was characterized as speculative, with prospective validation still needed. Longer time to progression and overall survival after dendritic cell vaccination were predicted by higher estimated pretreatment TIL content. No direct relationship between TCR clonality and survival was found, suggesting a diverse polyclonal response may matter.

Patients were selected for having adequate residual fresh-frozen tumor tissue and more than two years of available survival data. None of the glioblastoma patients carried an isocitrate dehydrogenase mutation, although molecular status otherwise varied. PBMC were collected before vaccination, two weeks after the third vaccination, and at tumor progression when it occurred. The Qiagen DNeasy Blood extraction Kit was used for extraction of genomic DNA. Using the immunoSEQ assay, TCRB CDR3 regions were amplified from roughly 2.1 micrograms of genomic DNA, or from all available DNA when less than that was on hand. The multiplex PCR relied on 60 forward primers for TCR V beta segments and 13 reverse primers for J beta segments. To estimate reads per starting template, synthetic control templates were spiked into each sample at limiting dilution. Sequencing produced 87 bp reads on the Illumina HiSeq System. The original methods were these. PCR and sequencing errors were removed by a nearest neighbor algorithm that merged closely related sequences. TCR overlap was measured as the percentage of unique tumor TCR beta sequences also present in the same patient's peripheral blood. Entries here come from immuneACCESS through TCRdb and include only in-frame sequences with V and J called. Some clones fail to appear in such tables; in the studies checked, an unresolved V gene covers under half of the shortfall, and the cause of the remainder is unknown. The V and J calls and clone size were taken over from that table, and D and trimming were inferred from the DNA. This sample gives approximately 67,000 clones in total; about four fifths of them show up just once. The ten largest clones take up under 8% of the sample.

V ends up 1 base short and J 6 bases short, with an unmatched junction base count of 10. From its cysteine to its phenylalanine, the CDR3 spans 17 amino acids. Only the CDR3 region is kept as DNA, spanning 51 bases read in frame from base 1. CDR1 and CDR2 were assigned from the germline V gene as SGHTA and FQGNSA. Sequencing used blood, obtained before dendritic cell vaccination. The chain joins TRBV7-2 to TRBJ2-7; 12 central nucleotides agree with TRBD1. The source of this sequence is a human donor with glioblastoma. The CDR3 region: CASSLVTSGTGGIEQYF. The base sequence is TGTGCCAGCAGCTTAGTTACGTCCGGGACAGGGGGCATCGAGCAGTACTTC.